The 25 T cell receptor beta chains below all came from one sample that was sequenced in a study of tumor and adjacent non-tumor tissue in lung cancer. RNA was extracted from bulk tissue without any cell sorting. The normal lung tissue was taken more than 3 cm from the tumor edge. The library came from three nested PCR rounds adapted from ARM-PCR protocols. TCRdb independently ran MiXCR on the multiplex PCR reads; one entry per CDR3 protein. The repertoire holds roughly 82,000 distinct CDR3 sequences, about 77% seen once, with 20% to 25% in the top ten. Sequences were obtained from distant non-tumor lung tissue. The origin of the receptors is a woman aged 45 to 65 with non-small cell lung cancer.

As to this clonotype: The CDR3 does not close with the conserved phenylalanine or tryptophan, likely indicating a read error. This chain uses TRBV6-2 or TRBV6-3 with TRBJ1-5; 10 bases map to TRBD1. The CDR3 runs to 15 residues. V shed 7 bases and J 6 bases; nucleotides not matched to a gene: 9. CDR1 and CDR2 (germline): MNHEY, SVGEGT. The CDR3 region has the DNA TGTGCCAGCACTGTAGGGACAGGGGTGGGTCAGCCCCAGCATTTA. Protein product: CASTVGTGVGQPQHL.

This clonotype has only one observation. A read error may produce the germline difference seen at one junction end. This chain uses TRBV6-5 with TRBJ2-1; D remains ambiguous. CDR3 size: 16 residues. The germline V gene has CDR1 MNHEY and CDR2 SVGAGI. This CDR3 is CQQLLLCPSSYNEQFF. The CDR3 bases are TGCCAGCAGTTACTCCTTTGCCCCAGCTCCTACAATGAGCAGTTCTTC.

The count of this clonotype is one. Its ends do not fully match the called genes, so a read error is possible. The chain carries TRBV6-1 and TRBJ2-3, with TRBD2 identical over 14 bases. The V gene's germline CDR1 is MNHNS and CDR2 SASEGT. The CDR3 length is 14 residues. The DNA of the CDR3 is TGTGCCAGCACGGGACTAGCGGGAGCATATACGCAATATTTT. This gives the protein CASTGLAGAYTQYF.

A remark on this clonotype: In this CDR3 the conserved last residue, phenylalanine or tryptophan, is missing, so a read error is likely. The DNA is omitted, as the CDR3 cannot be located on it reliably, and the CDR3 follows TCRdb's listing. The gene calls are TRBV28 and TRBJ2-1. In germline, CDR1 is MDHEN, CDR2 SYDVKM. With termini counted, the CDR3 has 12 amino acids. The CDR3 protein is CASSSPTMRKFY.

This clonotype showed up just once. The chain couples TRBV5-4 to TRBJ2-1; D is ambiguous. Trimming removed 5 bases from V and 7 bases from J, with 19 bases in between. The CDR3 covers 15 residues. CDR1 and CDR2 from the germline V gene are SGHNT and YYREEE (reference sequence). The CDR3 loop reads CASSFYSTRRNEQFF. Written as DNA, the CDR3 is TGTGCCAGCAGTTTCTATAGCACCCGAAGAAATGAGCAGTTCTTC.

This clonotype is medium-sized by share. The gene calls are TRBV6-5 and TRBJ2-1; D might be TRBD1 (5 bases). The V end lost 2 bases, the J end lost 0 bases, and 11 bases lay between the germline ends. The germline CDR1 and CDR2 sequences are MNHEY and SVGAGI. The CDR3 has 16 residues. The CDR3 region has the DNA TGTGCCAGCAGTTACCTTCAGACAGACTCCTACAATGAGCAGTTCTTC. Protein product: CASSYLQTDSYNEQFF.

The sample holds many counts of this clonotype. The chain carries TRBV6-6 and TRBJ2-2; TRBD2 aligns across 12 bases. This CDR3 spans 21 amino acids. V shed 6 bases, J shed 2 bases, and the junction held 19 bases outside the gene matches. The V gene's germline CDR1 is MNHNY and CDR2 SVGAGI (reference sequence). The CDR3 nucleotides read TGTGCCAGCAGATTCAACCCTTTCTCCGGGACTAGCGGGCCTAACACCGGGGAGCTGTTTTTT. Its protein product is CASRFNPFSGTSGPNTGELFF.

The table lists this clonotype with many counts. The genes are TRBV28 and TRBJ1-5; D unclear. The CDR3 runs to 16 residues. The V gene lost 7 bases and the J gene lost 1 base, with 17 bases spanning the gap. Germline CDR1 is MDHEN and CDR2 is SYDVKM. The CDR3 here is CASNPWREVSNQPQHF. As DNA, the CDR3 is TGTGCCAGCAATCCATGGAGGGAGGTGAGCAATCAGCCCCAGCATTTT.

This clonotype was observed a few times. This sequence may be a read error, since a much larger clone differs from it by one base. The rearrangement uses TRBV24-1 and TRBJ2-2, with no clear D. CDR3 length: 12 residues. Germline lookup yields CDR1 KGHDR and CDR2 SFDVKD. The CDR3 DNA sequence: TGTGTCACCAGTATAAGGACCGGGGAGCTGTTTTTT. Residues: CVTSIRTGELFF.

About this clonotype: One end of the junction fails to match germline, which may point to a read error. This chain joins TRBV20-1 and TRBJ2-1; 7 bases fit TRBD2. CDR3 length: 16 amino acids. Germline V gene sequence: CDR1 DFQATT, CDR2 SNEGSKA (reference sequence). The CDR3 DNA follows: TGCAATGCTGTTTCCGGGACTGGCGGGAGAGCCTTTGAGCAGTTCTTC. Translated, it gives CNAVSGTGGRAFEQFF.

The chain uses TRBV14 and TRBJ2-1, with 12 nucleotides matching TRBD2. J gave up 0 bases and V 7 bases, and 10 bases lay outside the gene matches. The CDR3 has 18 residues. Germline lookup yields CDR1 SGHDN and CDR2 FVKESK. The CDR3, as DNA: TGTGCCAGCATCCCCAGACTAGCGGGGGAAAACTCCTACAATGAGCAGTTCTTC. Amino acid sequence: CASIPRLAGENSYNEQFF.

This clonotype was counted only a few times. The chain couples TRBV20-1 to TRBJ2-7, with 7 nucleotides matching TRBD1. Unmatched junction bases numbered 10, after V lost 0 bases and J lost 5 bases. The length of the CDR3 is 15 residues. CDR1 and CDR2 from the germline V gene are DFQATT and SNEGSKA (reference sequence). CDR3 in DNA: TGCAGTGCTAGAGATGCCCGACAGGGCCTCCACGAGCAGTACTTC. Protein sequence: CSARDARQGLHEQYF.

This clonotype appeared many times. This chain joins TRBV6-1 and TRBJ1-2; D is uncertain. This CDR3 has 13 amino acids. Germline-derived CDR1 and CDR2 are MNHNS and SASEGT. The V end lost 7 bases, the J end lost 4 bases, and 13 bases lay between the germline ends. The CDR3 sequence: CASTPSTGYGYTF. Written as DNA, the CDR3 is TGTGCCAGCACCCCTTCGACGGGCTATGGCTACACCTTC.

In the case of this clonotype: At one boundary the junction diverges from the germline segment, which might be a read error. The DNA of the CDR3 is TGTGCCAGCAACTTAGAAGACAACAATGAGCGGCTCTTC. Protein product: CASNLEDNNERLF. This rearrangement joins TRBV11-2 to TRBJ2-1; D possibly corresponds to TRBD2 (5 bases). The CDR3 runs 13 residues. Germline loops: CDR1 SGHAT, CDR2 FQNNGV.

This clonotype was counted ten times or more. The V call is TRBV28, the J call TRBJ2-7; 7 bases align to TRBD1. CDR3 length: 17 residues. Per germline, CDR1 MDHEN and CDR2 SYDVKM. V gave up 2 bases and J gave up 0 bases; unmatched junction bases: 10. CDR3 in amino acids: CASSLGRDSTNSYEQYF. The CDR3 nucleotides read TGTGCCAGCAGTTTAGGACGGGACAGCACGAACTCCTACGAGCAGTACTTC. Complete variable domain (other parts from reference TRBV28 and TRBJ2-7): DVKVTQSSRYLVKRTGEKVFLECVQDMDHENMFWYRQDPGLGLRLIYFSYDVKMKEKGDIPEGYSVSREKKERFSLILESASTNQTSMYLCASSLGRDSTNSYEQYFGPGTRLTVT.

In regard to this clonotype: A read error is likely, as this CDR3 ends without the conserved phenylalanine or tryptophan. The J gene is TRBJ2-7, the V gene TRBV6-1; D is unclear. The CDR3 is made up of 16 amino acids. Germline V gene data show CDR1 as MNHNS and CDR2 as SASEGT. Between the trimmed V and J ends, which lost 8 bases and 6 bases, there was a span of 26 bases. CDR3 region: CASSFWRSLDSVEQYL. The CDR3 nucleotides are TGTGCCAGCTCATTCTGGCGCAGTCTCGATTCGGTCGAGCAGTACCTC.

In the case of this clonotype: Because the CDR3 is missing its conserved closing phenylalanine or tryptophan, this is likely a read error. CDR3 loop: CASSQPTSGGRGTQYL. The CDR3 bases are TGCGCCAGCAGCCAACCGACTAGCGGGGGCCGAGGGACCCAGTACTTA. The chain has TRBV4-1 and TRBJ2-5; the match to TRBD2 covers 12 bases. This CDR3 spans 16 amino acids. CDR1 is MGHRA and CDR2 is YSYEKL in the germline V gene. J lost 7 bases, V lost 2 bases, and 8 bases had no gene match.

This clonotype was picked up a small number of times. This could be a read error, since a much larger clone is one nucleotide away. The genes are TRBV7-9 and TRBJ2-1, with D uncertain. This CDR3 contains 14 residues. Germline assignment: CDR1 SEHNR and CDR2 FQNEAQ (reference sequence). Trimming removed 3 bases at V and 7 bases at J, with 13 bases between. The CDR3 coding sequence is TGTGCCAGCAGCTTTGGAAATCGAGCGAATGAGCAGTTCTTC. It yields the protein CASSFGNRANEQFF.

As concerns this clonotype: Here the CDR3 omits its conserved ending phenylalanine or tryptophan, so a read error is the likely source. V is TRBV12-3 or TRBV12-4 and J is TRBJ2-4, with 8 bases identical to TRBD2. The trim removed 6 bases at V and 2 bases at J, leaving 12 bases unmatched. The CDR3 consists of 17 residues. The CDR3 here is CASSPYGGVVTKNIQYL. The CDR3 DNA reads TGTGCCAGCAGCCCATACGGGGGGGTGGTTACCAAAAACATTCAGTACCTC.

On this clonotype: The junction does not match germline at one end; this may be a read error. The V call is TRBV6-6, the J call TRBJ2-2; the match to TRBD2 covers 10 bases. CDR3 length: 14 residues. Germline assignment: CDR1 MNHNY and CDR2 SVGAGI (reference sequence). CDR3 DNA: TGTGCCAGCTTCAGCGGGAGGGAAACCGGGGAGCTGTTTTTC. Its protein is CASFSGRETGELFF.

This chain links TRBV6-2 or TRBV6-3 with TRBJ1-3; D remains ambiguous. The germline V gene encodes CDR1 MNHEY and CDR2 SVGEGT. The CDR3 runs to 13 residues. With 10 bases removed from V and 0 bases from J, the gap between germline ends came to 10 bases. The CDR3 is CAISYNSGNTIYF. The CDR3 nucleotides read TGTGCCATATCCTACAACTCTGGAAACACCATATATTTT.

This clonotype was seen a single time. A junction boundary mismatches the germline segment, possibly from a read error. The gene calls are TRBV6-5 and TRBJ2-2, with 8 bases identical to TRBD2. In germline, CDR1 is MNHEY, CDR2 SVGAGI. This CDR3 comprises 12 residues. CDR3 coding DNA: TGTGCCAGCAGCGCGGGAGGCTGGGAGCTGCTGTTT. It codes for CASSAGGWELLF.

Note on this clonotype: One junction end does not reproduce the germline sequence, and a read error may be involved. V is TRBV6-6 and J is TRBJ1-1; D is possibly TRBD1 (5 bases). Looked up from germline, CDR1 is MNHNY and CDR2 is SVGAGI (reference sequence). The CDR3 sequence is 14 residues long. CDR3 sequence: CGSSPDSINTEAFF. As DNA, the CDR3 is TGTGGCAGCAGTCCTGACAGCATCAACACTGAAGCGTTCTTT.

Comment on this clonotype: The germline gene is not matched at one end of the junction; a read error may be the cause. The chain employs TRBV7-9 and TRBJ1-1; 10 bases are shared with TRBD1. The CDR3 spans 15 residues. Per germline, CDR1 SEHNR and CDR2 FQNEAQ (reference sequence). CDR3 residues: CTSSSGTGVNTQAFF. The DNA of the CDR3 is TGTACCAGCAGCTCAGGGACAGGGGTGAACACTCAAGCTTTCTTT. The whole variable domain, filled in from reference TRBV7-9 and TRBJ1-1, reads DTGVSQNPRHKITKRGQNVTFRCDPISEHNRLYWYRQTLGQGPEFLTYFQNEAQLEKSRLLSDRFSAERPKGSFSTLEIQRTEQGDSAMYLCTSSSGTGVNTQAFFGQGTRLTVV.

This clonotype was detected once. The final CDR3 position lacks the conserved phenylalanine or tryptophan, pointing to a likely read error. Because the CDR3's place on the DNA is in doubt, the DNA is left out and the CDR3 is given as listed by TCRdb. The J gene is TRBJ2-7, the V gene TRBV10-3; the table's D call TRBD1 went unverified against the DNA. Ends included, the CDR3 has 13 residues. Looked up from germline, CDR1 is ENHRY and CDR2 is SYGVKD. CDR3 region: CASRDRDSYEQCL.